The rows below give T cell receptor beta chains drawn from one sample of a study of response to subunit inactivated influenza vaccine. TCRdb reprocessed the RT-PCR reads with MiXCR, giving one entry per CDR3 protein. This table has hundreds of thousands of distinct CDR3 sequences, approximately 7.1% appearing once. Source: PBMCs from blood, taken 23 to 25 months after vaccination. All receptors derive from a man aged 45 to 75 who received an inactivated influenza vaccine. Each CDR3 is given with its conserved first and last residue. Fields, in order: J gene, clone size, D gene, V gene, CDR3 DNA, CDR3 protein. The D gene is left open where the match is weak. Clone size is given for some rows only: seen once, a few or many times, or a class if the clone is expanded.

J: TRBJ1-5; size: many; D: TRBD1; V: TRBV7-9; DNA: TGTGCCAGCAGTCAGGACAGGGTTGATCAGCCCCAGCATTTT; CDR3: CASSQDRVDQPQHF
J: TRBJ1-6; size: .; D: .; V: TRBV6-5; DNA: TGTGCCAGCAGTTACTCGGATTCCTATAATTCACCCCTCCACTTT; CDR3: CASSYSDSYNSPLHF
J: TRBJ2-2; size: .; D: TRBD2; V: TRBV5-1; DNA: TGCGCCAGCAGCTTGGATCGCGGGAGTGTGAACACCGGGGAGCTGTTTTTT; CDR3: CASSLDRGSVNTGELFF
J: TRBJ2-1; size: few; D: .; V: TRBV20-1; DNA: TGCAGTGCTAGAGCCAGGCAAAACTACAATGAGCAGTTCTTC; CDR3: CSARARQNYNEQFF
J: TRBJ2-5; size: few; D: TRBD1; V: TRBV28; DNA: TGTGCCAGCAGGCATCGGGCGGGACAGGGCTCAGTGACCCAGTACTTC; CDR3: CASRHRAGQGSVTQYF
J: TRBJ2-7; size: .; D: .; V: TRBV3-1; DNA: TGTGCCAGCTGCCAGGGATTGGGACATTTGGTTCCTCGCGAGCAGTACTTC; CDR3: CASCQGLGHLVPREQYF
J: TRBJ2-3; size: .; D: .; V: TRBV20-1; DNA: TGCAGTGCTAGAGATCATCTGGGGCAGGGAGGAGATACGCAGTATTTT; CDR3: CSARDHLGQGGDTQYF
J: TRBJ2-3; size: many; D: .; V: TRBV2; DNA: TGTGCCAGCAGTGAAGTAGGACACACCACAGATACGCAGTATTTT; CDR3: CASSEVGHTTDTQYF
J: TRBJ2-3; size: .; D: .; V: TRBV29-1; DNA: TGCAGCGTTGGGGGGGCTTCAAGGTCAGATACGCAGTATTTT; CDR3: CSVGGASRSDTQYF
J: TRBJ2-1; size: few; D: TRBD1; V: TRBV7-6; DNA: TGTGCCAGCAGCAGCACAGGGGGCTCCGGCAATGAGCAGTTCTTC; CDR3: CASSSTGGSGNEQFF
J: TRBJ2-5; size: .; D: TRBD1; V: TRBV27; DNA: TGTGCCAGCAGTACCCGGGACAGGGGCCAAGAGACCCAGTACTTC; CDR3: CASSTRDRGQETQYF
J: TRBJ2-2; size: few; D: TRBD1; V: TRBV11-2; DNA: TGTGCCAGCAGCCTCTTTGAACAGGGGACCACCGGGGAGCTGTTTTTT; CDR3: CASSLFEQGTTGELFF
J: TRBJ2-5; size: .; D: .; V: TRBV18; DNA: TGTGCCAGCTCACCAAGACAGGTTGAAGAGACCCAGTACTTC; CDR3: CASSPRQVEETQYF
J: TRBJ2-3; size: many; D: TRBD2; V: TRBV5-1; DNA: TGCGCCAGCAGCGGAGGGACTAGCGGAAGCACAGATACGCAGTATTTT; CDR3: CASSGGTSGSTDTQYF
J: TRBJ2-7; size: .; D: TRBD1; V: TRBV6-2/TRBV6-3; DNA: TGTGCCAGCAGTAAAACCGGGACAGGGGGCTACGAGCAGTACTTC; CDR3: CASSKTGTGGYEQYF
J: TRBJ2-5; size: many; D: TRBD2; V: TRBV20-1; DNA: TGCAGTGCTAGAGCGAGCGGGAGGGTGGAGACCCAGTACTTC; CDR3: CSARASGRVETQYF
J: TRBJ1-1; size: .; D: TRBD1; V: TRBV6-2/TRBV6-3; DNA: TGTGCCAGCAGTTACGCCTCAGGGGGGTTGAACACTGAAGCTTTCTTT; CDR3: CASSYASGGLNTEAFF
J: TRBJ2-3; size: .; D: .; V: TRBV9; DNA: TGTGCCAGCAGCGTAGTGGACAGAATCACAGATACGCAGTATTTT; CDR3: CASSVVDRITDTQYF
J: TRBJ2-7; size: .; D: TRBD1; V: TRBV15; DNA: TGTGCCACCAGTAGAGACAGGGCAAGGTCCTACGAGCAGTACTTC; CDR3: CATSRDRARSYEQYF
J: TRBJ2-7; size: few; D: .; V: TRBV7-2; DNA: TGTGCCAGCACCAAGGACTACGAGCAGTACTTC; CDR3: CASTKDYEQYF
J: TRBJ2-3; size: many; D: TRBD2; V: TRBV12-3/TRBV12-4; DNA: TGTGCCAGCAGTCCCCGCACGGGACTAGCGGTACGGGATACGCAGTATTTT; CDR3: CASSPRTGLAVRDTQYF
J: TRBJ2-2; size: few; D: .; V: TRBV5-1; DNA: TGCGCCAGCAGCCTAGAGGAGCTAGCGTCAGGAAACACCGGGGAGCTGTTTTTT; CDR3: CASSLEELASGNTGELFF
J: TRBJ1-6; size: few; D: .; V: TRBV7-8; DNA: TGTGCCAGCAGCTTATATAATTATAATTCACCCCTCCACTTT; CDR3: CASSLYNYNSPLHF
J: TRBJ2-4; size: .; D: TRBD2; V: TRBV30; DNA: TGTGCCTGGAGTGTGGGTAGCGGGGGGTGGAACATTCAGTACTTC; CDR3: CAWSVGSGGWNIQYF
J: TRBJ2-1; size: many; D: .; V: TRBV12-3/TRBV12-4; DNA: TGTGCCAGCAGCCGTGACCCTGGCTCCTACAATGAGCAGTTCTTC; CDR3: CASSRDPGSYNEQFF
J: TRBJ2-7; size: .; D: .; V: TRBV20-1; DNA: TGCAGTGCTAGAAATGATAAGGTGGCTGGGGCAGGGAGCTACGAGCAGTACTTC; CDR3: CSARNDKVAGAGSYEQYF
J: TRBJ2-3; size: .; D: TRBD1; V: TRBV10-3; DNA: TGTGCCATCAGGGAAGGGGGCCCTCCTAGCACAGATACGCAGTATTTT; CDR3: CAIREGGPPSTDTQYF
J: TRBJ2-7; size: many; D: .; V: TRBV27; DNA: TGTGCCAGCAGGGGCGGCCAATCCTACGAGCAGTACTTC; CDR3: CASRGGQSYEQYF
J: TRBJ2-5; size: .; D: .; V: TRBV5-1; DNA: TGCGCCAGCAGCGGGGCGGAGGAGACCCAGTACTTC; CDR3: CASSGAEETQYF
J: TRBJ2-5; size: many; D: .; V: TRBV12-3/TRBV12-4; DNA: TGTGCCAGCAGTTTTGAACAGGGAAGGTCCCAAGAGACCCAGTACTTC; CDR3: CASSFEQGRSQETQYF
J: TRBJ1-5; size: .; D: .; V: TRBV24-1; DNA: TGTGCCACCAGTGACCGGAACCGGGCCCCCGAGGCCCAGCATTTT; CDR3: CATSDRNRAPEAQHF
J: TRBJ2-1; size: many; D: .; V: TRBV5-1; DNA: TGCGCCAGCAGCTCACAGATACGGCAGAGCTCCTACAATGAGCAGTTCTTC; CDR3: CASSSQIRQSSYNEQFF
J: TRBJ1-1; size: .; D: .; V: TRBV7-9; DNA: TGTGCCAGCAGCTTAGCCTCCACTGAAGCTTTCTTT; CDR3: CASSLASTEAFF
J: TRBJ2-5; size: .; D: TRBD1; V: TRBV27; DNA: TGTGCCAGCAAACGGGCAGGGGGTGAGACCCAGTACTTC; CDR3: CASKRAGGETQYF
J: TRBJ2-1; size: .; D: .; V: TRBV12-3/TRBV12-4; DNA: TGTGCCAGCGGTAAGACCAATGAGCAGTTCTTC; CDR3: CASGKTNEQFF
J: TRBJ1-1; size: .; D: .; V: TRBV6-5; DNA: TGTGCCAGCAGTTACTTCCAGGTGACGAACACTGAAGCTTTCTTT; CDR3: CASSYFQVTNTEAFF
J: TRBJ1-1; size: many; D: .; V: TRBV6-5; DNA: TGTGCCAGCAGTTACATGAGGGGGAACACTGAAGCTTTCTTT; CDR3: CASSYMRGNTEAFF
J: TRBJ2-5; size: few; D: .; V: TRBV5-1; DNA: TGCGCCAGCAGCTTGGAAGTACGCGCGAGGGAGACCCAGTACTTC; CDR3: CASSLEVRARETQYF
J: TRBJ2-1; size: .; D: .; V: TRBV4-3; DNA: TGCGCCAGCAGCCAAACCGGACGGTACAATGAGCAGTTCTTC; CDR3: CASSQTGRYNEQFF
J: TRBJ1-2; size: many; D: .; V: TRBV20-1; DNA: TGCAGTGGCAGGACAGCAGCGGAAGGCTACACCTTC; CDR3: CSGRTAAEGYTF
J: TRBJ2-3; size: many; D: TRBD2; V: TRBV10-3; DNA: TGTGCCATCAGTGCGCGACTAGCGGGGGGTCCATCAGATACGCAGTATTTT; CDR3: CAISARLAGGPSDTQYF
J: TRBJ1-3; size: few; D: .; V: TRBV6-1; DNA: TGTGCCAGCAGTCGGGGACCGGCCTCTGGAAACACCATATATTTT; CDR3: CASSRGPASGNTIYF
J: TRBJ2-1; size: many; D: .; V: TRBV11-2; DNA: TGTGCCAGCAGCCCCGTGAGAAGCCACAATGAGCAGTTCTTC; CDR3: CASSPVRSHNEQFF
J: TRBJ1-2; size: .; D: .; V: TRBV4-1; DNA: TGCGCCAGCAGCCAAGAATCTGGGACCGTCAGCTACCATGGCTACACCTTC; CDR3: CASSQESGTVSYHGYTF
J: TRBJ1-2; size: .; D: .; V: TRBV6-2/TRBV6-3; DNA: TGTGCCAGCAGTTCGACAACCTCCTATGGCTACACCTTC; CDR3: CASSSTTSYGYTF
J: TRBJ1-1; size: few; D: TRBD1; V: TRBV7-9; DNA: TGTGCCAGCAGCTTAGCTACTCAGACAGGGGGCGACGCTTTCTTT; CDR3: CASSLATQTGGDAFF
J: TRBJ2-3; size: .; D: TRBD2; V: TRBV20-1; DNA: TGCAGTGCTAGAGATACGGATACTAGCGGGACAAAGGGGGATACGCAGTATTTT; CDR3: CSARDTDTSGTKGDTQYF
J: TRBJ2-7; size: many; D: .; V: TRBV2; DNA: TGTGCCAGCAGTGTGAGTGCTAGTGCTGATTACGAGCAGTACTTC; CDR3: CASSVSASADYEQYF
J: TRBJ2-7; size: few; D: .; V: TRBV11-2; DNA: TGTGCCAGCAGCTTTGGCCCGGGGCCCTACGAGCAGTACTTC; CDR3: CASSFGPGPYEQYF
J: TRBJ2-3; size: .; D: .; V: TRBV7-9; DNA: TGTGCCAGCAGCTTAGGTTTGGGAAGAGGAACAGATACGCAGTATTTT; CDR3: CASSLGLGRGTDTQYF
J: TRBJ2-1; size: .; D: .; V: TRBV10-3; DNA: TGTGCCATCAGTGAGTCCGCCGGTCCGGGTGCCGCCAGGAATGAGCAGTTCTTC; CDR3: CAISESAGPGAARNEQFF
J: TRBJ1-4; size: few; D: .; V: TRBV20-1; DNA: TGCAGTGCTAGAGATATGGAGAATAATGAAAAACTGTTTTTT; CDR3: CSARDMENNEKLFF
J: TRBJ2-5; size: .; D: TRBD1; V: TRBV12-3/TRBV12-4; DNA: TGTGCCAGCAGTAATAGGGGGCCCAGAGAGACCCAGTACTTC; CDR3: CASSNRGPRETQYF
J: TRBJ2-1; size: many; D: .; V: TRBV6-2/TRBV6-3; DNA: TGTGCCAGCAGTCGCTGGGAAAATGAGCAGTTCTTC; CDR3: CASSRWENEQFF
J: TRBJ1-2; size: many; D: .; V: TRBV12-3/TRBV12-4; DNA: TGTGCCAGCAGGAATAGGGCAGGGTGGGATGGCTACACCTTC; CDR3: CASRNRAGWDGYTF
J: TRBJ2-1; size: .; D: TRBD2; V: TRBV4-3; DNA: TGCGCCAGCAGCCAAGATAGGCTAGCGGCCTACAATGAGCAGTTCTTC; CDR3: CASSQDRLAAYNEQFF
J: TRBJ1-5; size: many; D: .; V: TRBV7-2; DNA: TGTGCCAGCAGCCACTACACAGGCGACAATCAGCCCCAGCATTTT; CDR3: CASSHYTGDNQPQHF
J: TRBJ1-2; size: few; D: .; V: TRBV7-2; DNA: TGTGCCAGCAGCTTATCCGGGGCAGTCTATGGCTACACCTTC; CDR3: CASSLSGAVYGYTF
J: TRBJ2-5; size: .; D: .; V: TRBV7-7; DNA: TGTGCCAGCAGCTTATCCGTGGGATTGGAAGAGACCCAGTACTTC; CDR3: CASSLSVGLEETQYF